Each of the 16 T cell receptor beta chains below was sequenced from the same sample in a study of metastatic and nonmetastatic thyroid tumors. Using MiXCR, TCRdb re-called clones from the PCR reads. Of thousands of clones listed, roughly a third were seen once; the top ten hold roughly 13%. Every patient underwent thyroid surgery untreated. What was sequenced was adjacent normal tissue. The receptors stem from a female donor with papillary thyroid cancer or a benign thyroid nodule (not recorded which). Some clones in this sample may be carry-over from other donors' samples.

In its sample, this clone was seen a few times. At one of its ends the junction is not consistent with the germline gene, which may arise from a read error. CDR3 sequence: CASKDGGSYEQHF. The CDR3 coding sequence is TGCGCCAGCAAAGACGGGGGTTCCTACGAGCAGCACTTC. V usage is TRBV5-1 and J usage is TRBJ2-7, with a tentative D call TRBD2 (6 bases). This CDR3 is 13 amino acids long. From germline, CDR1 is SGHRS and CDR2 YFSETQ.

The CDR3 protein is CATSRDLTGRDEQYF. The CDR3 nucleotides are TGTGCCACCAGCAGAGATCTTACAGGGAGGGACGAGCAGTACTTC. The chain links TRBV15 to TRBJ2-7; D possibly corresponds to TRBD2 (7 bases). Germline V gene sequence: CDR1 LNHNV, CDR2 YYDKDF (reference sequence). Trimming removed 0 bases from V and 5 bases from J, with 14 bases in between. This CDR3 region has 15 residues.

This clone was seen a handful of times. The rearrangement links TRBV4-3 to TRBJ1-2, with no clear D. Deletions cut 4 bases from V and 3 bases from J, with 15 bases between. The CDR3 length is 15 residues. CDR1 and CDR2 (germline): LGHNA, YSLEER. The CDR3 DNA follows: TGCGCCAGCAGCCTCGGTGGGTGTTCCGACTATGGCTACACCTTC. Translating gives CASSLGGCSDYGYTF.

This clone was observed many times. CDR3 sequence: CASSQVGLDGEQYF. The CDR3 nucleotides read TGTGCCAGCAGCCAAGTGGGACTAGACGGCGAGCAGTACTTC. The rearrangement uses TRBV4-2 and TRBJ2-7; 8 bases are a match to TRBD2. J lost 6 bases, V lost 1 base, and 5 bases had no gene match. CDR1 and CDR2 (germline): LGHNA, YNFKEQ. This CDR3 has 14 residues.

This rearrangement joins TRBV27 to TRBJ2-3, with unresolved D. Per germline, CDR1 MNHEY and CDR2 SMNVEV (reference sequence). The length of the CDR3 is 13 residues. V was shortened by 6 bases and J by 5 bases, with 12 bases between the two germline ends. The CDR3 nucleotides are TGTGCCAGCAGAACAGTAGTGTTAGATACGCAGTATTTT. It is translated as CASRTVVLDTQYF.

A few counts support this clone. This chain links TRBV11-2 with TRBJ2-2; TRBD2 agrees at 10 bases. Trimming cost V 5 bases and J 4 bases; bases outside gene matches: 13. This CDR3 is built from 18 residues. Germline values: CDR1 SGHAT, CDR2 FQNNGV. The CDR3: CASSPGRTSGFVTGELFF. The CDR3 DNA follows: TGTGCCAGCAGCCCGGGGCGGACTAGCGGCTTTGTCACCGGGGAGCTGTTTTTT.

The chain has TRBV11-2 and TRBJ2-7, with 7 positions matching TRBD2. The junction had 0 bases not matched to a gene; V was cut back by 1 base and J by 0 bases. CDR1 is SGHAT, CDR2 FQNNGV, per germline. The CDR3 loop spans 14 amino acids. In nucleotides, the CDR3 is TGTGCCAGCAGCTTAGCGGGGGGCTCCTACGAGCAGTACTTC. This encodes CASSLAGGSYEQYF.

This clone was detected ten times or more. One junction end disagrees with the germline gene, perhaps due to a read error. This chain joins TRBV6-2 or TRBV6-3 and TRBJ1-1; D possibly corresponds to TRBD1 (5 bases). This CDR3 comprises 13 residues. Germline V gene data show CDR1 as MNHEY and CDR2 as SVGEGT. The CDR3 DNA is TGTGCCAGCAGAACCGACAGCCACGCTGAAGCTTTCTTC. Translation: CASRTDSHAEAFF.

The V gene is TRBV12-3 or TRBV12-4, the J gene TRBJ1-6; D is unclear. The CDR3 is 15 amino acids. V lost 1 base and J lost 9, with 13 bases in between. The CDR3, as DNA: TGTGCCAGCAGTTTAGGGGGAGGAGGGAGTTCACCCCTCCACTTT. This encodes CASSLGGGGSSPLHF.

On this clone: A read error is likely, as this CDR3 ends without the conserved phenylalanine or tryptophan. The chain combines TRBV6-9 with TRBJ2-1; D is uncertain. From germline, CDR1 is MNHGY and CDR2 SVAAGI. Trimming pared 9 bases from V and 4 bases from J, leaving 16 bases between. CDR3 size: 14 residues. The CDR3 nucleotides are TGTGCCAGAAGTACCGGCACAGCTTACAATGAGCAGTTCTAC. This encodes CARSTGTAYNEQFY.

The chain uses TRBV6-4 and TRBJ2-6; TRBD2 might be the D (5 bases). Trimming took off 0 bases at V and 0 bases at J, with 6 bases between the two ends. CDR3 length equals 16 residues. The germline V gene encodes CDR1 MRHNA and CDR2 SNTAGT. The CDR3 loop is CASSDSRGSGANVLTF. The CDR3 nucleotides read TGTGCCAGCAGTGACTCCCGGGGCTCTGGGGCCAACGTCCTGACTTTC.

In regard to this clone: At one end the junction does not follow the germline gene, possibly because of a read error. This chain joins TRBV7-8 and TRBJ1-1; D gene ambiguous. This CDR3 region has 13 residues. Germline CDR1 and CDR2: SGHVS and FQNEAQ. This CDR3 is CASRGLMNTEGLF. DNA of the CDR3: TGTGCCAGCAGAGGACTAATGAACACTGAAGGTTTATTT. Using reference TRBV7-8 and TRBJ1-1 for the parts outside the CDR3, the full variable domain is GAGVSQSPRYKVAKRGQDVALRCDPISGHVSLFWYQQALGQGPEFLTYFQNEAQLDKSGLPSDRFFAERPEGSVSTLKIQRTQQEDSAVYLCASRGLMNTEGLFGQGTRLTVV.

Sample share makes this clone medium-sized. The V and J genes are TRBV20-1 and TRBJ2-7; TRBD1 matches at 7 bases. The CDR3 is 14 residues long. J was trimmed by 2 bases and V by 6 bases; bases with no gene match: 10. CDR1 DFQATT and CDR2 SNEGSKA come from the germline V gene (reference sequence). DNA of the CDR3: TGCAGTGCCGAAAAGACAGGGACGACCTACGAGCAGTACTTC. Protein product: CSAEKTGTTYEQYF.

The rearrangement joins TRBV5-1 to TRBJ1-2; tentatively, D is TRBD1 (5 bases). This CDR3 contains 14 residues. V lost 1 base, J lost 4 bases, and 11 bases lay in between. The V gene's germline CDR1 is SGHRS and CDR2 YFSETQ. DNA of the CDR3: TGCGCCAGCAGCTTGCTTGACAGCAGCTATGGCTACACCTTC. This codes for CASSLLDSSYGYTF.

This clone was detected a few times. This sequence joins TRBV28 and TRBJ2-3; 8 positions match TRBD1. CDR1 is MDHEN and CDR2 is SYDVKM in the germline V gene. V was clipped by 5 bases and J by 0 bases; unmatched bases: 7. The CDR3 runs to 16 residues. CDR3: CASSLTGTGSTDTQYF. In DNA form, the CDR3 reads TGTGCCAGCAGTCTGACCGGGACAGGTAGCACAGATACGCAGTATTTT.

This clone was observed a few times. This sample also contains other DNA sequences that code for the same CDR3. V gene TRBV9 combines with J gene TRBJ1-1; D unclear. Germline V CDR1 and CDR2: SGDLS, YYNGEE. Trimming shortened V by 3 bases and J by 2 bases, and 5 bases separated the two germline ends. The CDR3 length is 12 residues. The CDR3 bases are TGTGCCAGCAGCGGATCTAACACTGAAGCTTTCTTT. Translating gives CASSGSNTEAFF.